These T cell receptor beta chains were read from a single sample in a study of T-cell memory formation after mild COVID-19. Each CDR3 protein gets one entry after TCRdb re-called the 5' RACE reads with MiXCR. The table includes about 620,000 distinct CDR3 sequences, 18% detected once. Sequenced input: PBMCs or a T cell subset sorted from them (not recorded which). The receptors were gathered from an adult woman who had mild COVID-19 (a few samples of this study predate the infection). Cell type and time point are not known. CDR3s include the opening cysteine and the closing phenylalanine or tryptophan. The order of the fields is V gene, D gene, clone size, J gene, CDR3 DNA, CDR3 protein. The D gene is left open where the match is weak. Clone size appears in some rows only: once, few, many, or a class for an expanded clone.

v_gene: TRBV7-6; d_gene: -; abundance: -; j_gene: TRBJ2-1; CDR3nt: TGTGCCAGCAGCTTAGTCCAGGGTTCTAAAGATGAGCAGTTCTTC; CDR3aa: CASSLVQGSKDEQFF
v_gene: TRBV3-1; d_gene: -; abundance: few; j_gene: TRBJ2-1; CDR3nt: TGTGCCAGCAGCCAAGGGCTCACTAGCACAACCTACAATGAGCAGTTCTTC; CDR3aa: CASSQGLTSTTYNEQFF
v_gene: TRBV5-1; d_gene: -; abundance: few; j_gene: TRBJ2-5; CDR3nt: TGCGCCAGCAGCGCGGCCTGGGACTGGCAGAACCAAGAGACCCAGTACTTC; CDR3aa: CASSAAWDWQNQETQYF
v_gene: TRBV7-2; d_gene: TRBD2; abundance: few; j_gene: TRBJ2-1; CDR3nt: TGTGCCAGCACTCCTCTCCAGACTAGCGTGTATGAGCAGTTCTTC; CDR3aa: CASTPLQTSVYEQFF
v_gene: TRBV5-6; d_gene: -; abundance: many; j_gene: TRBJ1-1; CDR3nt: TGTGCCAGCAGCTTGACGACTGAAGCTTTCTTT; CDR3aa: CASSLTTEAFF
v_gene: TRBV30; d_gene: -; abundance: -; j_gene: TRBJ2-2; CDR3nt: TGTGCCTGGAGTTCGGACAGTAACACCGGGGAGCTGTTTTTT; CDR3aa: CAWSSDSNTGELFF
v_gene: TRBV5-5; d_gene: -; abundance: -; j_gene: TRBJ2-1; CDR3nt: TGTGCCAGCAGCTCCCCCATAAACCTTAAGCAGTTCTTC; CDR3aa: CASSSPINLKQFF
v_gene: TRBV7-8; d_gene: -; abundance: few; j_gene: TRBJ1-6; CDR3nt: TGTGCCAGCAGCTTAGACGGGCGGGATTCACCCCTCCACTTT; CDR3aa: CASSLDGRDSPLHF
v_gene: TRBV9; d_gene: TRBD2; abundance: -; j_gene: TRBJ2-7; CDR3nt: TGTGCCAGCAGCGCTAGCGGGAGTGTCACCTACGAGCAGTACTTC; CDR3aa: CASSASGSVTYEQYF
v_gene: TRBV12-3/TRBV12-4; d_gene: -; abundance: -; j_gene: TRBJ1-2; CDR3nt: TGTGCCAGCAGTGCAGATATGATTACCTATGGCTACACCTTC; CDR3aa: CASSADMITYGYTF
v_gene: TRBV29-1; d_gene: TRBD2; abundance: -; j_gene: TRBJ2-5; CDR3nt: TGCAGCGTTGAATTAGCGGGAAGCCAAGAGACCCAGTACTTC; CDR3aa: CSVELAGSQETQYF
v_gene: TRBV7-6; d_gene: -; abundance: few; j_gene: TRBJ2-7; CDR3nt: TGTGCCAGCAGCTTAGCGGGACAAACCCCCGAGCAGTACTTC; CDR3aa: CASSLAGQTPEQYF
v_gene: TRBV24-1; d_gene: -; abundance: -; j_gene: TRBJ1-3; CDR3nt: TGTGCCACCAGTGAGGGGACGGTGATCCGTGGATTATATTTT; CDR3aa: CATSEGTVIRGLYF
v_gene: TRBV5-5; d_gene: -; abundance: few; j_gene: TRBJ1-4; CDR3nt: TGTGCCAGCAGCTGGACAGTCCGTAATGAAAAACTGTTTTTT; CDR3aa: CASSWTVRNEKLFF
v_gene: TRBV23-1; d_gene: -; abundance: many; j_gene: TRBJ1-2; CDR3nt: TGCGCCAGCAGGAGCGGCTACACCTTC; CDR3aa: CASRSGYTF
v_gene: TRBV7-9; d_gene: -; abundance: -; j_gene: TRBJ2-1; CDR3nt: TGTGCCAGCGGATTCAGGGTGGATGAGCAGTTCTTC; CDR3aa: CASGFRVDEQFF
v_gene: TRBV27; d_gene: TRBD1; abundance: -; j_gene: TRBJ2-2; CDR3nt: TGTGCCAGCAGTTGGGGACAGGGTTCCGGGGAGCTGTTTTTT; CDR3aa: CASSWGQGSGELFF
v_gene: TRBV18; d_gene: -; abundance: -; j_gene: TRBJ2-6; CDR3nt: TGTGCCAGCTCACCAGTCGGAGGCTCAGGGGCCAACGTCCTGACTTTC; CDR3aa: CASSPVGGSGANVLTF
v_gene: TRBV18; d_gene: -; abundance: few; j_gene: TRBJ2-5; CDR3nt: TGTGCCAGCTCACGTGGGGCAGGGTACCAAGAGACCCAGTACTTC; CDR3aa: CASSRGAGYQETQYF
v_gene: TRBV7-8; d_gene: TRBD1; abundance: few; j_gene: TRBJ1-1; CDR3nt: TGTGCCAGCAGCACCCCTGGGGGGACAGGAAGAGAAATCTCCACTGAAGCTTTCTTT; CDR3aa: CASSTPGGTGREISTEAFF
v_gene: TRBV6-5; d_gene: -; abundance: -; j_gene: TRBJ2-3; CDR3nt: TGTGCCAGCGGGGGGTCGGATACGCAGTATTTT; CDR3aa: CASGGSDTQYF
v_gene: TRBV7-7; d_gene: TRBD2; abundance: few; j_gene: TRBJ2-1; CDR3nt: TGTGCCAGCAGCGCTAGGAGCGGGGGCGAGCAGTTCTTC; CDR3aa: CASSARSGGEQFF
v_gene: TRBV9; d_gene: -; abundance: few; j_gene: TRBJ2-3; CDR3nt: TGTGCCAGCAGCTCCGGGTCAGAGGAGACGCAGTATTTT; CDR3aa: CASSSGSEETQYF
v_gene: TRBV12-3/TRBV12-4; d_gene: -; abundance: few; j_gene: TRBJ2-3; CDR3nt: TGTGCCAGCTCCCTACGGGACCCCCTTGGGGGCACAGATACGCAGTATTTT; CDR3aa: CASSLRDPLGGTDTQYF